These 32 T cell receptor beta chains share one sample of origin, sequenced in a study of T cell repertoires in cytomegalovirus infection. These receptors have no known antigen. TCRdb called the reads again in MiXCR, with one record for every CDR3 protein. The sample lists about 770,000 distinct CDR3 sequences; around 29% were seen once. The specimen was cultured CD8+ T cells from PBMCs, collected from culture after CMV antigen stimulation. These receptors were taken from a human donor in good health (CMV status not recorded). Some clones in this sample may be carry-over from other donors' samples.

The genes are TRBV6-6 and TRBJ2-7; perhaps D is TRBD1 or TRBD2 (5 bases each). Germline CDR1 and CDR2: MNHNY and SVGAGI (reference sequence). The ends were cut back, 0 bases at V and 2 bases at J, with 8 bases in the middle. There are 14 residues in the CDR3. The CDR3 DNA reads as TGTGCCAGCAGTTACTCGTTGGGGGCCTACGAGCAGTACGTC. Residues: CASSYSLGAYEQYV.

The chain uses TRBV12-3 or TRBV12-4 and TRBJ2-2, with a possible D match to TRBD2 (7 bases). The CDR3 loop spans 15 amino acids. V dropped 3 bases and J dropped 6 bases, with 14 bases sitting between them. CDR3 sequence reads: CASSLGAGRAGELFF. In nucleotides, the CDR3 is TGTGCCAGCAGTTTGGGGGCAGGGAGGGCCGGGGAGCTGTTTTTT.

In its sample, this clonotype was seen a few times. The chain joins TRBV19 to TRBJ2-3, with TRBD2 matching over 7 bases. Germline lookup yields CDR1 LNHDA and CDR2 SQIVND (reference sequence). V shed 1 base and J 1 base; nucleotides not matched to a gene: 11. There are 18 residues in the CDR3. CDR3 sequence reads: CASSIGTASGEGTDTQYF. CDR3 bases: TGTGCCAGTAGTATAGGTACCGCGAGCGGGGAAGGCACAGATACGCAGTATTTT. Variable domain in full (rest from reference TRBV19 and TRBJ2-3): DGGITQSPKYLFRKEGQNVTLSCEQNLNHDAMYWYRQDPGQGLRLIYYSQIVNDFQKGDIAEGYSVSREKKESFPLTVTSAQKNPTAFYLCASSIGTASGEGTDTQYFGPGTRLTVL.

This clonotype was observed a handful of times. This chain uses TRBV15 with TRBJ1-1; D is possibly TRBD1 (6 bases). CDR3 length equals 16 residues. CDR1 and CDR2 (germline): LNHNV, YYDKDF (reference sequence). The V end was cut by 0 bases, the J end by 3 bases, with 14 bases between. CDR3 sequence (DNA): TGTGCCACCAGCAGAGACATATTTACAGGGTACACTGAAGCTTTCTTT. It encodes CATSRDIFTGYTEAFF.

V usage is TRBV5-6 and J usage is TRBJ1-2; D unresolved. The CDR3 sequence is 14 residues long. The V gene lost 1 base and the J gene lost 0 bases, with 7 bases spanning the gap. Germline V gene data show CDR1 as SGHDT and CDR2 as YYEEEE. As DNA, the CDR3 is TGTGCCAGCAGCTTGCCGGCAGCTAACTATGGCTACACCTTC. Its protein product is CASSLPAANYGYTF.

The gene calls are TRBV2 and TRBJ1-2; TRBD1 matches at 9 bases. The V segment lost 9 bases and the J segment 6 bases; nucleotides outside the gene matches: 14. Germline assignment: CDR1 SNHLY and CDR2 FYNNEI. CDR3 length equals 15 residues. As DNA, the CDR3 is TGTGCCAGTAGTACAACAGGGGGCGCAAAGGATGGCTACACCTTC. It is translated as CASSTTGGAKDGYTF.

The chain uses TRBV2 and TRBJ1-1; the D gene is possibly TRBD1 (5 bases). The germline V gene encodes CDR1 SNHLY and CDR2 FYNNEI. With 6 bases removed from V and 6 bases from J, the gap between germline ends came to 8 bases. The CDR3 has 11 amino acids. CDR3 residues: CASRGVAEAFF. Here the CDR3 DNA reads TGTGCCAGCAGGGGGGTGGCTGAAGCTTTCTTT.

This clonotype appeared a few times. The V and J genes are TRBV19 and TRBJ2-7; 7 nucleotides line up with TRBD1. This CDR3 region has 13 residues. The germline V gene has CDR1 LNHDA and CDR2 SQIVND (reference sequence). Unmatched junction bases numbered 4, after V lost 4 bases and J lost 4 bases. In DNA, the CDR3 is TGTGCCAGTAGTACCCGGGACAGTTACGAGCAGTACTTC. This encodes CASSTRDSYEQYF.

The J gene is TRBJ2-1, the V gene TRBV7-2; 10 bases match TRBD2. The CDR3 extends over 16 amino acids. Germline V lookup: CDR1 SGHTA, CDR2 FQGNSA. Trimming cost V 1 base and J 4 bases; bases outside gene matches: 4. The CDR3 DNA follows: TGTGCCAGCAGCTTAGGGCGAGCGGGGGGGTACAATGAGCAGTTCTTC. Its protein is CASSLGRAGGYNEQFF.

In its sample, this clonotype was seen a few times. The rearrangement uses TRBV7-9 and TRBJ2-7, with TRBD2 matching 8 bases. Losses at the gene ends were 4 bases for V and 4 bases for J; bases not matched to a gene: 12. Germline-derived CDR1 and CDR2 are SEHNR and FQNEAQ (reference sequence). CDR3 length: 16 residues. The CDR3 spells CASSSHFRAGEYEQYF. In nucleotides, the CDR3 is TGTGCCAGCAGCTCACATTTCCGAGCGGGGGAGTACGAGCAGTACTTC.

V gene TRBV19 combines with J gene TRBJ1-5; D may be TRBD1 (5 bases). Germline V lookup: CDR1 LNHDA, CDR2 SQIVND (reference sequence). The V and J ends lost 7 bases and 5 bases respectively, with 15 bases between them. This CDR3 has 14 residues. The CDR3 sequence is CASIQTGGYQPQHF. The CDR3 DNA reads TGTGCCAGTATTCAAACGGGGGGTTATCAGCCCCAGCATTTT.

This clonotype was detected a few times. The V call is TRBV19, the J call TRBJ2-7, with 7 bases identical to TRBD2. The CDR3 has 13 residues. V lost 6 bases and J lost 5; bases outside the gene matches: 7. From germline, CDR1 is LNHDA and CDR2 SQIVND (reference sequence). This chain's CDR3 is CASSPGLGNEQYV. Here the CDR3 DNA reads TGTGCCAGTAGCCCAGGACTAGGGAACGAGCAGTACGTC.

This chain links TRBV6-2 or TRBV6-3 with TRBJ2-5, with D possibly matching TRBD1 (5 bases). V was shortened by 8 bases and J by 5 bases, with 15 bases between the two germline ends. Per germline, CDR1 MNHEY and CDR2 SVGEGT. The length of the CDR3 is 13 residues. CDR3 residues: CASEGRVEETQYF. The CDR3 coding sequence is TGTGCCAGCGAAGGCAGGGTGGAGGAGACCCAGTACTTC.

This clonotype came up a few times. V gene TRBV6-5 combines with J gene TRBJ1-1; D remains ambiguous. Germline V gives CDR1 MNHEY, CDR2 SVGAGI. V was trimmed by 0 bases and J by 4 bases, leaving 9 bases between them. The CDR3 is 14 residues long. The CDR3 loop is CASSYSAGRTEAFF. The CDR3 DNA reads TGTGCCAGCAGTTACTCGGCAGGTCGCACTGAAGCTTTCTTT.

Only a few counts were recorded for this clonotype. The V call is TRBV2, the J call TRBJ1-2; D may be TRBD1 (5 bases). The V gene lost 9 bases and the J gene lost 0 bases, with 8 bases spanning the gap. This CDR3 comprises 12 residues. In germline, CDR1 is SNHLY, CDR2 FYNNEI. The CDR3: CASEGTNYGYTF. The CDR3 nucleotides are TGTGCCAGTGAGGGGACTAACTATGGCTACACCTTC.

In this sample, this clonotype turned up a few times. The rearrangement joins TRBV25-1 to TRBJ1-2; D ambiguous. Germline V gives CDR1 MGHDK, CDR2 SYGVNS. CDR3 length: 14 amino acids. V lost 0 bases and J 8 bases, leaving 13 bases between the germline ends. CDR3 region: CASSEYFGSDGYTF. The CDR3, as DNA: TGTGCCAGCAGTGAATATTTCGGGTCGGACGGCTACACCTTC.

This clonotype was counted between two and nine times. The J gene is TRBJ1-2, the V gene TRBV2; D is undetermined. The CDR3 length is 14 residues. Germline assignment: CDR1 SNHLY and CDR2 FYNNEI. V shed 7 bases and J shed 2 bases, with 14 bases lying between them. CDR3 sequence (DNA): TGTGCCAGCATTATCATAGGGAAAAACTATGGCTACACCTTC. Its translation: CASIIIGKNYGYTF.

This clonotype was seen a few times. The rearrangement links TRBV7-6 to TRBJ1-1; D gene unclear. V was cut by 9 bases and J by 5 bases, with 13 bases left in between. This CDR3 region has 12 residues. The germline V gene encodes CDR1 SGHVS and CDR2 FNYEAQ. The chain's CDR3 is CASSGEVTEAFF. CDR3 coding DNA: TGTGCCAGTAGTGGGGAGGTGACTGAAGCTTTCTTT.

V is TRBV25-1 and J is TRBJ1-4, with 8 bases that match TRBD1. V shed 1 base, J shed 7 bases, and the junction held 5 bases outside the gene matches. This CDR3 is 15 amino acids long. Germline V gene sequence: CDR1 MGHDK, CDR2 SYGVNS. CDR3 sequence reads: CASSEWAGGGEKLFF. CDR3 bases: TGTGCCAGCAGTGAATGGGCAGGGGGCGGTGAAAAACTGTTTTTT.

This chain links TRBV9 with TRBJ2-7, with D hard to call. Germline CDR1 SGDLS, CDR2 YYNGEE. This CDR3 has 10 amino acids. Trimming took off 3 bases at V and 5 bases at J, with 3 bases between the two ends. The DNA for the CDR3 is TGTGCCAGCAGCGGTAACGAGCAGTACTTC. It specifies CASSGNEQYF.

This chain links TRBV20-1 with TRBJ2-5; 7 positions match TRBD1. Germline assignment: CDR1 DFQATT and CDR2 SNEGSKA (reference sequence). The CDR3 has 13 residues. With 5 bases clipped from V and 5 bases from J, the junction kept 8 bases outside the gene matches. The CDR3: CSAPYRGRETQYF. Here the CDR3 DNA reads TGCAGTGCTCCCTACAGGGGCCGGGAGACCCAGTACTTC.

V usage is TRBV6-1 and J usage is TRBJ1-5; TRBD1 agrees at 11 bases. There are 14 residues in the CDR3. CDR1 is MNHNS and CDR2 is SASEGT in the germline V gene. The ends lost 7 bases at V and 5 bases at J; junction bases unmatched: 4. The CDR3 spells CASTGQGADQPQHF. The CDR3 coding sequence is TGTGCCAGCACTGGACAGGGGGCCGATCAGCCCCAGCATTTT.

V is TRBV28 and J is TRBJ1-1, with a weak D call TRBD1 (6 bases). Looked up from germline, CDR1 is MDHEN and CDR2 is SYDVKM. Between the trimmed V and J ends, which lost 3 bases and 2 bases, there was a span of 19 bases. The CDR3 totals 17 residues. CDR3 coding DNA: TGTGCCAGCAGTTTGACGTGGCGGGCAGGGGCAAACACTGAAGCTTTCTTT. Translating it yields CASSLTWRAGANTEAFF.

Many counts were recorded for this clonotype. The chain recombines TRBV7-2 with TRBJ2-7; D is perhaps TRBD1 (6 bases). The V gene lost 5 bases and the J gene lost 4 bases, with 12 bases spanning the gap. The CDR3 is made up of 13 amino acids. Per germline, CDR1 SGHTA and CDR2 FQGNSA. The CDR3 region has the DNA TGTGCCAGCAGCCCTCTAGGGGGTTACGAGCAGTACTTC. Translation: CASSPLGGYEQYF.

Only a few counts were recorded for this clonotype. The rearrangement uses TRBV6-5 and TRBJ1-6; the D gene is possibly TRBD1 (5 bases). The CDR3 is 11 amino acids. Germline CDR1 is MNHEY and CDR2 is SVGAGI. V was trimmed by 8 bases and J by 18 bases, leaving 17 bases between them. For the CDR3, the DNA is TGTGCCAGCCATCCACAGGTTGCTCCCCACTTT. Its translation: CASHPQVAPHF.

This chain links TRBV28 with TRBJ2-7; no clear D gene. V shed 3 bases and J shed 5 bases, with 11 bases lying between them. The CDR3 is made up of 13 amino acids. The germline V gene encodes CDR1 MDHEN and CDR2 SYDVKM. The CDR3 DNA follows: TGTGCCAGCAGTTTGGCAGGTCGAGACGAGCAGTACGTC. This sequence encodes CASSLAGRDEQYV.

This clonotype was seen a few times. The chain joins TRBV2 to TRBJ1-4; 8 nucleotides align to TRBD1. Unmatched junction bases numbered 13, after V lost 3 bases and J lost 7 bases. CDR1 SNHLY and CDR2 FYNNEI come from the germline V gene. CDR3 size: 17 residues. The CDR3 DNA follows: TGTGCCAGCAGTGATCGTGGAGAGACAGGGGCTCGTGAAAAACTGTTTTTT. Translated, it gives CASSDRGETGAREKLFF.

The V gene is TRBV19, the J gene TRBJ1-1; D is uncertain. Trimming removed 3 bases at V and 1 base at J, with 9 bases between. The CDR3 totals 14 residues. CDR1 is LNHDA, CDR2 SQIVND, per germline (reference sequence). CDR3 in DNA: TGTGCCAGTAGTATTAGAGTACCGAACACTGAAGCTTTCTTT. Protein: CASSIRVPNTEAFF.

This clonotype was found a few times. Germline and junction disagree at one end, which may indicate a read error. The chain couples TRBV4-2 to TRBJ2-3, with TRBD2 identical over 7 bases. The CDR3 spans 12 residues. The germline gives CDR1 LGHNA, CDR2 YNFKEQ. The CDR3 nucleotides read TGTGCCAGCAGCCAAGATGGGACTACCTCCTTTTTT. This sequence encodes CASSQDGTTSFF.

V is TRBV7-4 and J is TRBJ1-1; D might be TRBD1 (6 bases). Germline CDR1 SGHVT, CDR2 SQSDAQ. The V end lost 3 bases, the J end lost 6 bases, and 14 bases lay between the germline ends. The CDR3 extends over 14 amino acids. CDR3 nucleotide sequence: TGTGCCAGCAGCTTCATAGGGGCAGGGGCTGAAGCTTTCTTT. Residues: CASSFIGAGAEAFF.

This clonotype was detected many times. The CDR3 protein is CASSPAVYNEQFF. As DNA, the CDR3 is TGTGCCAGCAGCCCGGCAGTATACAATGAGCAGTTCTTC. The V call is TRBV7-6, the J call TRBJ2-1, with D unclear. The ends were cut back, 5 bases at V and 4 bases at J, with 9 bases in the middle. Germline CDR1 SGHVS, CDR2 FNYEAQ. The length of the CDR3 is 13 residues. The full variable domain, rest sourced from reference TRBV7-6 and TRBJ2-1, is GAGVSQSPRYKVTKRGQDVALRCDPISGHVSLYWYRQALGQGPEFLTYFNYEAQQDKSGLPNDRFSAERPEGSISTLTIQRTEQRDSAMYRCASSPAVYNEQFFGPGTRLTVL.

The rearrangement joins TRBV27 to TRBJ1-5; D is unclear. CDR3 length equals 15 residues. Per germline, CDR1 MNHEY and CDR2 SMNVEV (reference sequence). V shed 6 bases and J shed 2 bases, with 14 bases lying between them. The CDR3 DNA reads as TGTGCCAGCAGCCAAGGAGGGCCCCGCAATCAGCCCCAGCATTTT. Protein: CASSQGGPRNQPQHF.